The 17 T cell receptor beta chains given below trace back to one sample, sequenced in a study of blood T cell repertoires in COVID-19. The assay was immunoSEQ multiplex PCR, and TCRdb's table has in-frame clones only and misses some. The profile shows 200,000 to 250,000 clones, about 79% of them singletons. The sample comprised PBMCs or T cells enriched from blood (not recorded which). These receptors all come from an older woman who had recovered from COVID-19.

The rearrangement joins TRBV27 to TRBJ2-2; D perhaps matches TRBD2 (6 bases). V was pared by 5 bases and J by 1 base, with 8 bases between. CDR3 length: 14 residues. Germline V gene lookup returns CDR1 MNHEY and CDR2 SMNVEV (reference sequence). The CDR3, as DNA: TGTGCCAGCAGTGGCGGGAAGAACACCGGGGAGCTGTTTTTT. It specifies CASSGGKNTGELFF.

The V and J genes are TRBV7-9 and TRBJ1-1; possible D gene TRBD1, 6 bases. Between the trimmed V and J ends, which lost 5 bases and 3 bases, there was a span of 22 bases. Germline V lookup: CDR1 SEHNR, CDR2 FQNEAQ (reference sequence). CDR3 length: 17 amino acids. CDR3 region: CASSPKTKTGLDTEAFF. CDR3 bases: TGTGCCAGCAGCCCCAAGACCAAAACAGGGTTGGACACTGAAGCTTTCTTT.

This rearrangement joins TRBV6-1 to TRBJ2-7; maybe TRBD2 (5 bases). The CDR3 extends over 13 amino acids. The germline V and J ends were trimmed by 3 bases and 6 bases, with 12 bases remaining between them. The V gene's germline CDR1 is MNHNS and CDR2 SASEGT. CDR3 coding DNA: TGTGCCAGCAGTGATACGGGGTTAGGCGAGCAGTACTTC. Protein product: CASSDTGLGEQYF.

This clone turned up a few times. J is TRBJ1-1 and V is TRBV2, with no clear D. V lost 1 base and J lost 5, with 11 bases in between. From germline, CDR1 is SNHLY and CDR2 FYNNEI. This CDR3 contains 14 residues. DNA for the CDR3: TGTGCCAGCAGTGAAGATAGGAGGTCTACTGAAGCTTTCTTT. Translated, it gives CASSEDRRSTEAFF. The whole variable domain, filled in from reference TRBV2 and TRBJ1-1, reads EPEVTQTPSHQVTQMGQEVILRCVPISNHLYFYWYRQILGQKVEFLVSFYNNEISEKSEIFDDQFSVERPDGSNFTLKIRSTKLEDSAMYFCASSEDRRSTEAFFGQGTRLTVV.

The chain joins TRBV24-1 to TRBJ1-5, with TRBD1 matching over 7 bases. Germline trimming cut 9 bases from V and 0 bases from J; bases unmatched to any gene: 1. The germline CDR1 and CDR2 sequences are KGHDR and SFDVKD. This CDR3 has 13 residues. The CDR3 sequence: CATWDSSNQPQHF. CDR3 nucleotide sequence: TGTGCCACCTGGGACAGTAGCAATCAGCCCCAGCATTTT.

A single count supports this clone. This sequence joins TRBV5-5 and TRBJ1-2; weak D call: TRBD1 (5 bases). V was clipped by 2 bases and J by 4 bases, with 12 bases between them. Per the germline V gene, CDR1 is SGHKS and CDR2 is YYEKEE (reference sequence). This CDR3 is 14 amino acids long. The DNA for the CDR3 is TGTGCCAGCAGCTTTGGAACAGGCTTCTATGGCTACACCTTC. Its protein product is CASSFGTGFYGYTF.

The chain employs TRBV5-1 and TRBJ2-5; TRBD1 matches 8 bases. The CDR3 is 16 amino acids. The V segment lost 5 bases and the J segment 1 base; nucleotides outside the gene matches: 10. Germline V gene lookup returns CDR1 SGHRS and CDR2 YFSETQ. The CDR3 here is CASRAGGTGVQETQYF. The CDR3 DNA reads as TGCGCCAGCAGGGCAGGAGGGACAGGCGTCCAAGAGACCCAGTACTTC.

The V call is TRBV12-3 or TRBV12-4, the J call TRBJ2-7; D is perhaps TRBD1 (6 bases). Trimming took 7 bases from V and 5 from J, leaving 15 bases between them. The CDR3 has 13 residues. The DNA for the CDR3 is TGTGCCAGCAAGGACAGTAGTGTTCACGAGCAGTACTTC. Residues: CASKDSSVHEQYF.

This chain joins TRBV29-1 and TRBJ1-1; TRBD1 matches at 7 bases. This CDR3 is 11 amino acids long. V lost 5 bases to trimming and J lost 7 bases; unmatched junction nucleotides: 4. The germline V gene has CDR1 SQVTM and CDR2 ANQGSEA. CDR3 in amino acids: CSVSRGYEAFF. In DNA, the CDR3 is TGCAGCGTTTCCAGGGGGTATGAAGCTTTCTTT.

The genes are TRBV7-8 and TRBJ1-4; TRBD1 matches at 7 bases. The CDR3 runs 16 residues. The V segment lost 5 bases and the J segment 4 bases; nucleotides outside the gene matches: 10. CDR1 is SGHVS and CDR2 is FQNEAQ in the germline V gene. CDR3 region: CASSPRGTADNEKLFF. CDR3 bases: TGTGCCAGCAGCCCGAGGGGGACAGCCGATAATGAAAAACTGTTTTTT.

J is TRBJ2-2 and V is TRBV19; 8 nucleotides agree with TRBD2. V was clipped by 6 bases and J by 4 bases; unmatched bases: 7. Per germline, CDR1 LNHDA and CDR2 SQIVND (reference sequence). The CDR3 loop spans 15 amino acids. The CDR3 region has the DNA TGTGCCAGTAGGGAGCGGGGGCCATTCACCGGGGAGCTGTTTTTT. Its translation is CASRERGPFTGELFF.

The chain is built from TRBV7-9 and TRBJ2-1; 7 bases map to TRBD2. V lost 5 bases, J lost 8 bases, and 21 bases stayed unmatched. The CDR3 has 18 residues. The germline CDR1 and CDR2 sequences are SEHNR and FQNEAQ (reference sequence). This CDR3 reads CASSPHLTSVTSTHEQFF. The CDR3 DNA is TGTGCCAGCAGCCCCCATCTTACTAGCGTTACATCTACACATGAGCAGTTCTTC.

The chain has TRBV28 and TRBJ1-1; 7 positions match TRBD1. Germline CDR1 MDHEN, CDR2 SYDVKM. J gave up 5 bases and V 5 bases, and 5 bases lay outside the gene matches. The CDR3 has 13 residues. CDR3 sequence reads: CASSTGARTEAFF. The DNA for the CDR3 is TGTGCCAGCAGTACAGGGGCAAGAACTGAAGCTTTCTTT.

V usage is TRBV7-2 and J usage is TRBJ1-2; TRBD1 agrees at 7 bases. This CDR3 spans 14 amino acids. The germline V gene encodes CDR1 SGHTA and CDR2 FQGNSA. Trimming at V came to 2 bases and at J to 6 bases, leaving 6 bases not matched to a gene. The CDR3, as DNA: TGTGCCAGCAGCTTATTCACAGGGGCCGATGGCTACACCTTC. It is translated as CASSLFTGADGYTF.

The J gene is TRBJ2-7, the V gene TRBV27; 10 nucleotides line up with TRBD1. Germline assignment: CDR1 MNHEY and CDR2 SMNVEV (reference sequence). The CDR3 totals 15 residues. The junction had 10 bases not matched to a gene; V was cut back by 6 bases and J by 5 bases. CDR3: CASRAWGQGMDEQYF. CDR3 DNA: TGTGCCAGCAGAGCCTGGGGACAGGGGATGGACGAGCAGTACTTC.

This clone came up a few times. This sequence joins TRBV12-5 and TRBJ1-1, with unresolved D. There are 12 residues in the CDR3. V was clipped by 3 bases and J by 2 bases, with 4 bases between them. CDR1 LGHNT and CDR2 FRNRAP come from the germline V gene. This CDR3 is CASGFSNTEAFF. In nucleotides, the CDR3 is TGTGCTAGTGGTTTCTCCAACACTGAAGCTTTCTTT.

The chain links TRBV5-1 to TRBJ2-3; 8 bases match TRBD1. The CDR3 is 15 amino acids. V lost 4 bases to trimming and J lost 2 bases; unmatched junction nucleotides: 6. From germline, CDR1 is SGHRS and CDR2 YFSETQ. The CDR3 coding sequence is TGCGCCAGCAGCGAACAGGGGGTTGACACAGATACGCAGTATTTT. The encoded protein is CASSEQGVDTDTQYF.